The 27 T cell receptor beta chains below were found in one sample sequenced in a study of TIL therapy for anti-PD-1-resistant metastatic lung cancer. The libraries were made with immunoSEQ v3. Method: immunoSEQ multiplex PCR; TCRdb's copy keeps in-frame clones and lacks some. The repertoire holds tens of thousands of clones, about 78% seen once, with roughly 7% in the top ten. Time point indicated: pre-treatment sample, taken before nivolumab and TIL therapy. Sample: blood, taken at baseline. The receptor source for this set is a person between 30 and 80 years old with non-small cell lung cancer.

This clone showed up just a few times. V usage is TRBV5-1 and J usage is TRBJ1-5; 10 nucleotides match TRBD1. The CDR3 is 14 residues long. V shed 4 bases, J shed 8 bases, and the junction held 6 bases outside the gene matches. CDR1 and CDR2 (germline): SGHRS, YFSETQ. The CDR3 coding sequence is TGCGCCAGCAGCCCCCAAGGGACAGGGGAGCCCCAGCATTTT. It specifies CASSPQGTGEPQHF.

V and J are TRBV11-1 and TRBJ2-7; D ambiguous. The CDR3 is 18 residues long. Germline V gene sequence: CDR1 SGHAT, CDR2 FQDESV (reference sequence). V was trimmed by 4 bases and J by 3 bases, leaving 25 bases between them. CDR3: CASSSTFGFRSTNYEQYF. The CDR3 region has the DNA TGTGCCAGCAGCTCCACATTCGGCTTCCGTTCTACCAACTACGAGCAGTACTTC.

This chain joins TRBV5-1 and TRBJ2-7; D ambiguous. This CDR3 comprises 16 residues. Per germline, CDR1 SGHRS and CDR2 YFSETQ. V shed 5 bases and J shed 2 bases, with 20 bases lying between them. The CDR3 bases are TGCGCCAGCAGATACGATATTAGAGGAAAAACCTACGAGCAGTACTTC. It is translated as CASRYDIRGKTYEQYF.

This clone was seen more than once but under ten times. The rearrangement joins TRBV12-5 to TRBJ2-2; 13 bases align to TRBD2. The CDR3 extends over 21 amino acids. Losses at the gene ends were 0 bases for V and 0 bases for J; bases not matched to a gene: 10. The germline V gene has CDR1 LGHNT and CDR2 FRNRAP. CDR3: CASGLVPIPGLAGPNTGELFF. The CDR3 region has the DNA TGTGCTAGTGGTTTGGTGCCGATTCCGGGACTAGCGGGACCGAACACCGGGGAGCTGTTTTTT.

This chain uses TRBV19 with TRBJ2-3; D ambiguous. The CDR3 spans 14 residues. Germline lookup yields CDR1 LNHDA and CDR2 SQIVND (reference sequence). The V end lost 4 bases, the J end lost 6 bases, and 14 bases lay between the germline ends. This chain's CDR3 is CASSTSGAGDTQYF. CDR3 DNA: TGTGCCAGTAGTACCTCGGGCGCCGGGGATACGCAGTATTTT.

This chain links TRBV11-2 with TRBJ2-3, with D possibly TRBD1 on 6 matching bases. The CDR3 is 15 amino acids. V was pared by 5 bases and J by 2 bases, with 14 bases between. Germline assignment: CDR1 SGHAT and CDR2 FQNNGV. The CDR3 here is CASSRTRDTTDTQYF. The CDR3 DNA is TGTGCCAGCAGCCGCACCCGGGACACCACAGATACGCAGTATTTT.

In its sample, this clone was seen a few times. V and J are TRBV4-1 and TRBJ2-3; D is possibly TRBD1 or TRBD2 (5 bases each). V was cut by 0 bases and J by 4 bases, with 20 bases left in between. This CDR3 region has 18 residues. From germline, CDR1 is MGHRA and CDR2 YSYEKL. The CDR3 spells CASSQDSGTPSHADTQYF. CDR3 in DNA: TGCGCCAGCAGCCAAGATTCGGGGACCCCAAGTCATGCAGATACGCAGTATTTT.

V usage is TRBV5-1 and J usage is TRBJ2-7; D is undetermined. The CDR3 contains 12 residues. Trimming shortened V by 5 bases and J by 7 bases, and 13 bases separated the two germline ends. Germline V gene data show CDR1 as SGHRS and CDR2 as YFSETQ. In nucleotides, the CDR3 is TGCGCCAGCAGTCTACGACCCGCGGAGCAGTACTTC. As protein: CASSLRPAEQYF.

CDR3 region: CASSLATATEQYF. The DNA of the CDR3 is TGTGCCAGCAGCTTGGCGACAGCTACGGAGCAGTACTTC. This chain joins TRBV5-6 and TRBJ2-5, with D perhaps matching TRBD1 (5 bases). This CDR3 is 13 amino acids long. Germline lookup yields CDR1 SGHDT and CDR2 YYEEEE. V was pared by 0 bases and J by 11 bases, with 14 bases between.

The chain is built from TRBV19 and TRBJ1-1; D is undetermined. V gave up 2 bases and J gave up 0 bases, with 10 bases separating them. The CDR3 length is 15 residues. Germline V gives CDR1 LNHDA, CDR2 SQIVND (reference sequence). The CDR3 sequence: CASSISPSMNTEAFF. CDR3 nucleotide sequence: TGTGCCAGTAGTATAAGTCCTTCGATGAACACTGAAGCTTTCTTT. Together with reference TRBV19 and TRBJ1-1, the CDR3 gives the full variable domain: DGGITQSPKYLFRKEGQNVTLSCEQNLNHDAMYWYRQDPGQGLRLIYYSQIVNDFQKGDIAEGYSVSREKKESFPLTVTSAQKNPTAFYLCASSISPSMNTEAFFGQGTRLTVV.

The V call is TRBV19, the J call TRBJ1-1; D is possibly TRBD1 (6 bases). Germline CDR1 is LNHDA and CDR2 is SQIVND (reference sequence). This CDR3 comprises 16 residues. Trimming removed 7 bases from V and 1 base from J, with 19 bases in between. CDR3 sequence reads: CASISPAGGTNTEAFF. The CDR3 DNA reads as TGTGCCAGTATTTCCCCGGCGGGGGGCACGAACACTGAAGCTTTCTTT.

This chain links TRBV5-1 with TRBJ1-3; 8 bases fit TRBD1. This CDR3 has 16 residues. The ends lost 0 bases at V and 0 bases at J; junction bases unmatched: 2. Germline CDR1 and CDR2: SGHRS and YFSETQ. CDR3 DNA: TGCGCCAGCAGCTTGGCAGGGGGCTCCTCTGGAAACACCATATATTTT. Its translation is CASSLAGGSSGNTIYF.

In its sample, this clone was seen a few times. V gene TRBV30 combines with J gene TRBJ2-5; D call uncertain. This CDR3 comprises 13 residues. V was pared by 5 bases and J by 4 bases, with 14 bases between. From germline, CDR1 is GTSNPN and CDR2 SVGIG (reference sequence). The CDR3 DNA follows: TGTGCCTGGTTGAGACGGACCTCAGAGACCCAGTACTTC. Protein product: CAWLRRTSETQYF.

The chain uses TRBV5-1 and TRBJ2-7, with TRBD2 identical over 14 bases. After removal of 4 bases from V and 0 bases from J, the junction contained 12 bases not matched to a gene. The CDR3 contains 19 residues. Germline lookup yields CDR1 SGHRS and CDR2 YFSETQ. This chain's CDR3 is CASSQTGLAGVAGSYEQYF. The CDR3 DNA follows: TGCGCCAGCAGCCAAACGGGACTAGCGGGAGTAGCGGGCTCCTACGAGCAGTACTTC.

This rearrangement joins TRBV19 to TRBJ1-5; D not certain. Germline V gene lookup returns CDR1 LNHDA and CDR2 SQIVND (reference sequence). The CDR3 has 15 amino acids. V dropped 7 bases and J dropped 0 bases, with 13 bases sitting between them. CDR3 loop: CASKKAGNSNQPQHF. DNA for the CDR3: TGTGCCAGTAAAAAGGCGGGAAATAGCAATCAGCCCCAGCATTTT.

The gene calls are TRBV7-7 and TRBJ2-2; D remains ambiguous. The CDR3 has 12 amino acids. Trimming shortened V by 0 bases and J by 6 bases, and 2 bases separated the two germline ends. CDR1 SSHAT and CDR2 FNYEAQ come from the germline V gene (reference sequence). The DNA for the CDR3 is TGTGCCAGCAGCTTAGCGTCCGGGGAGCTGTTTTTT. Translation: CASSLASGELFF.

The DNA of the CDR3 is TGCGCCAGCAGCTTGGGACAGGAGGGAAACACCATATATTTT. Translation gives CASSLGQEGNTIYF. The chain recombines TRBV5-1 with TRBJ1-3; tentative D call: TRBD1 (6 bases). V dropped 0 bases and J dropped 4 bases, with 8 bases sitting between them. The CDR3 consists of 14 residues. CDR1 is SGHRS, CDR2 YFSETQ, per germline.

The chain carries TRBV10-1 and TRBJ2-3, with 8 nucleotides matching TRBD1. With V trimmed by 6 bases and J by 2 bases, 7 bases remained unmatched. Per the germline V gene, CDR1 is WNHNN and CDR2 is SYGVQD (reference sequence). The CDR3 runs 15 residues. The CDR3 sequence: CASSLGTGDTDTQYF. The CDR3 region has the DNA TGCGCCAGCAGCTTGGGGACAGGAGACACAGATACGCAGTATTTT.

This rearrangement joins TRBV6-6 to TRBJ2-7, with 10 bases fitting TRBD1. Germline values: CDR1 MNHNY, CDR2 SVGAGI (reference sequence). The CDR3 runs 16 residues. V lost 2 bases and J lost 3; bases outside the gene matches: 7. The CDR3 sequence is CASSYDRTGGDYEQYF. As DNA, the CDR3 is TGTGCCAGCAGTTACGACCGGACAGGGGGAGACTACGAGCAGTACTTC.

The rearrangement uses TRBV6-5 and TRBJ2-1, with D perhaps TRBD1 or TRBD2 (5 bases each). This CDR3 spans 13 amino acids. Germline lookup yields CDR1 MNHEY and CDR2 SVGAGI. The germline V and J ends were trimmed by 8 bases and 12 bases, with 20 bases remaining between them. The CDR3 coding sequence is TGTGCCAGCGGGGCGGCCACGGCGGGCGGGCAGTTCTTC. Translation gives CASGAATAGGQFF.

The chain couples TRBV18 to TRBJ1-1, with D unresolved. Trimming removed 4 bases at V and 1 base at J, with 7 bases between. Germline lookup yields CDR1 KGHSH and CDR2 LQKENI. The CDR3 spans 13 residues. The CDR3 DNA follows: TGTGCCAGCTCACTACCGACGAACACTGAAGCTTTCTTT. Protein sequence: CASSLPTNTEAFF.

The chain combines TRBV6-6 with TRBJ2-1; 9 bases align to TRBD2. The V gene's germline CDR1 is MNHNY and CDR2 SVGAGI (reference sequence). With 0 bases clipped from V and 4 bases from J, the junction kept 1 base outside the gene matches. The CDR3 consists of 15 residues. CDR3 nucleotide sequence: TGTGCCAGCAGTTACTCCGCGGGAGGGTACAATGAGCAGTTCTTC. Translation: CASSYSAGGYNEQFF.

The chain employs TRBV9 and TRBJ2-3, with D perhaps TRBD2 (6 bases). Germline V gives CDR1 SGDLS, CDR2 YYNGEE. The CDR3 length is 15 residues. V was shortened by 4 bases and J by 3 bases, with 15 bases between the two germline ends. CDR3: CASSSRGGRTDTQYF. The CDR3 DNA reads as TGTGCCAGCAGCTCCCGTGGGGGGAGGACAGATACGCAGTATTTT. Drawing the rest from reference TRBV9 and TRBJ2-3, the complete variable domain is DSGVTQTPKHLITATGQRVTLRCSPRSGDLSVYWYQQSLDQGLQFLIQYYNGEERAKGNILERFSAQQFPDLHSELNLSSLELGDSALYFCASSSRGGRTDTQYFGPGTRLTVL.

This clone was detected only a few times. CDR3 nucleotide sequence: TGTGCCAGTCAGCCTCAGGGAAAAGATGAAAAACTGTTTTTT. It yields the protein CASQPQGKDEKLFF. The chain combines TRBV4-2 with TRBJ1-4, with D possibly matching TRBD1 (5 bases). The CDR3 sequence is 14 residues long. Germline V gene lookup returns CDR1 LGHNA and CDR2 YNFKEQ. The ends were cut back, 9 bases at V and 6 bases at J, with 17 bases in the middle.

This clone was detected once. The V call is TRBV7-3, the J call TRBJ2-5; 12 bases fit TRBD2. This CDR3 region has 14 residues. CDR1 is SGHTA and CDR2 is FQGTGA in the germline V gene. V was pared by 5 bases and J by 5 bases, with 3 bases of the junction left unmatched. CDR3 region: CASSVLAGGETQYF. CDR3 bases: TGTGCCAGCAGCGTCCTAGCGGGGGGGGAGACCCAGTACTTC.

Here the CDR3 reads CASSRGNSGANVLTF. The CDR3, as DNA: TGTGCCAGCAGTAGAGGAAACTCTGGGGCCAACGTCCTGACTTTC. This chain joins TRBV6-1 and TRBJ2-6; D gene uncertain. Deletions cut 5 bases from V and 0 bases from J, with 8 bases between. This CDR3 contains 15 residues. From germline, CDR1 is MNHNS and CDR2 SASEGT.

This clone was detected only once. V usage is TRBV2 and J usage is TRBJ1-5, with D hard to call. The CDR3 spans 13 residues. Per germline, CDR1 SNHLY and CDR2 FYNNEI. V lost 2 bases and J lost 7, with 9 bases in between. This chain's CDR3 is CASSELGYQPQHF. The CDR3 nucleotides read TGTGCCAGCAGTGAATTGGGCTACCAGCCCCAGCATTTT. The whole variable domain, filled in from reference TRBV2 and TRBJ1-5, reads EPEVTQTPSHQVTQMGQEVILRCVPISNHLYFYWYRQILGQKVEFLVSFYNNEISEKSEIFDDQFSVERPDGSNFTLKIRSTKLEDSAMYFCASSELGYQPQHFGDGTRLSIL.